These 14 T cell receptor beta chains share one sample of origin, sequenced in a study of OX40 agonist ivuxolimab in advanced cancers. The protocol was immunoSEQ multiplex PCR, while the TCRdb copy is restricted to in-frame clones and leaves out a portion. This sample has tens of thousands of clones, with around 84% found just once. Specimen: CD4+ or CD8+ T cells sorted from blood, collected in a trial of the OX40 agonist ivuxolimab. These receptors were collected from an adult with an advanced solid tumor such as melanoma, head and neck, liver or kidney cancer.

This clone occurred once. CDR3 amino acids: CASSAGTGFRGEAFF. The CDR3 DNA follows: TGTGCCAGCAGTGCCGGGACAGGATTTCGGGGTGAAGCTTTCTTT. J is TRBJ1-1 and V is TRBV6-4; 8 bases are shared with TRBD1. Looked up from germline, CDR1 is MRHNA and CDR2 is SNTAGT. The V and J ends lost 4 bases and 7 bases, in that order; junction bases with no gene match: 11. The CDR3 runs to 15 residues.

The rearrangement joins TRBV28 to TRBJ1-2; TRBD1 agrees at 9 bases. V dropped 7 bases and J dropped 2; count of bases not matched to a gene: 5. CDR1 MDHEN and CDR2 SYDVKM come from the germline V gene. The CDR3 has 14 amino acids. In nucleotides, the CDR3 is TGTGCCAGCACTCCGACAGGGGGGAACTATGGCTACACCTTC. Its translation is CASTPTGGNYGYTF.

The gene calls are TRBV2 and TRBJ1-5, with 10 bases fitting TRBD1. Per germline, CDR1 SNHLY and CDR2 FYNNEI. This CDR3 has 15 residues. The V gene end was trimmed by 5 bases and the J gene end by 6 bases; junction bases not matched to a gene: 7. The CDR3 region is CASSMTGGRSQPQHF. CDR3 sequence (DNA): TGTGCCAGCAGTATGACAGGGGGCAGGAGTCAGCCCCAGCATTTT.

This clone was detected only a few times. The chain carries TRBV4-2 and TRBJ1-3; D might be TRBD1 (6 bases). V lost 0 bases, J lost 12 bases, and 12 bases lay in between. Germline lookup yields CDR1 LGHNA and CDR2 YNFKEQ. This CDR3 is 13 amino acids long. The CDR3 DNA is TGTGCCAGCAGCCAAGAACAGGGAGGTTACATATATTTT. Its translation: CASSQEQGGYIYF.

This rearrangement joins TRBV29-1 to TRBJ1-2; 8 positions agree with TRBD1. Germline V lookup: CDR1 SQVTM, CDR2 ANQGSEA. V lost 0 bases and J lost 4; bases outside the gene matches: 7. CDR3 length: 15 residues. The CDR3 sequence: CSVEDPDRVVYGYTF. The DNA for the CDR3 is TGCAGCGTTGAAGACCCGGACAGGGTTGTCTATGGCTACACCTTC.

Comments on this clone: Other DNA sequences in the sample encode the same CDR3. This chain joins TRBV19 and TRBJ1-5, with unresolved D. This CDR3 spans 13 amino acids. The germline V gene encodes CDR1 LNHDA and CDR2 SQIVND (reference sequence). V was cut by 2 bases and J by 3 bases, with 5 bases left in between. CDR3 loop: CASSIQINQPQHF. The CDR3 coding sequence is TGTGCCAGTAGTATACAGATCAATCAGCCCCAGCATTTT.

This rearrangement joins TRBV15 to TRBJ1-2, with D unclear. Trimming shortened V by 5 bases and J by 3 bases, and 16 bases separated the two germline ends. The CDR3 is made up of 15 amino acids. CDR1 and CDR2 from the germline V gene are LNHNV and YYDKDF (reference sequence). CDR3 protein: CATSLPSSGYYGYTF. Here the CDR3 DNA reads TGTGCCACCAGCCTACCCTCCAGTGGGTACTATGGCTACACCTTC.

A few counts support this clone. V is TRBV6-1 and J is TRBJ2-2; 8 bases fit TRBD1. The V gene end was trimmed by 6 bases and the J gene end by 10 bases; junction bases not matched to a gene: 4. Germline-derived CDR1 and CDR2 are MNHNS and SASEGT. The CDR3 extends over 12 amino acids. CDR3 amino acids: CASSRTGLELFF. In DNA form, the CDR3 reads TGTGCCAGCAGCAGGACAGGGTTGGAGCTGTTTTTT.

The chain has TRBV15 and TRBJ1-2, with D perhaps matching TRBD1 (6 bases). The CDR3 is made up of 15 amino acids. V was shortened by 0 bases and J by 6 bases, with 14 bases between the two germline ends. CDR1 and CDR2 (germline): LNHNV, YYDKDF (reference sequence). The CDR3 protein is CATSRDQRTGNGYTF. The DNA of the CDR3 is TGTGCCACCAGCAGAGACCAAAGAACAGGGAATGGCTACACCTTC. Together with reference TRBV15 and TRBJ1-2, the CDR3 gives the full variable domain: DAMVIQNPRYQVTQFGKPVTLSCSQTLNHNVMYWYQQKSSQAPKLLFHYYDKDFNNEADTPDNFQSRRPNTSFCFLDIRSPGLGDTAMYLCATSRDQRTGNGYTFGSGTRLTVV.

The rearrangement joins TRBV2 to TRBJ2-2; possible D gene TRBD1, 5 bases. The length of the CDR3 is 14 residues. Germline V gene sequence: CDR1 SNHLY, CDR2 FYNNEI. Trimming took off 6 bases at V and 5 bases at J, with 13 bases between the two ends. CDR3 residues: CASSTLQGTGELFF. CDR3 in DNA: TGTGCCAGCAGCACCCTCCAGGGTACCGGGGAGCTGTTTTTT.

J is TRBJ2-3 and V is TRBV11-2; a weak D match, TRBD2 (7 bases). CDR3 length equals 15 residues. The V end was cut by 0 bases, the J end by 3 bases, with 10 bases between. CDR1 and CDR2 from the germline V gene are SGHAT and FQNNGV. The CDR3 reads CASSLDGGPTDTQYF. CDR3 DNA: TGTGCCAGCAGCTTAGACGGGGGGCCTACAGATACGCAGTATTTT.

This clone was seen a few times. V usage is TRBV28 and J usage is TRBJ1-1, with TRBD1 identical over 9 bases. The germline V gene has CDR1 MDHEN and CDR2 SYDVKM. Trimming took 5 bases from V and 9 from J; bases not matched to a gene: 7. This CDR3 has 13 amino acids. CDR3 loop: CASSPLGQGKAFF. DNA for the CDR3: TGTGCCAGCAGTCCCCTGGGACAGGGAAAAGCTTTCTTT.

The V and J genes are TRBV19 and TRBJ1-6, with D tentatively TRBD1 (6 bases). The CDR3 spans 15 residues. Trimming pared 5 bases from V and 2 bases from J, leaving 10 bases between. Germline CDR1 and CDR2: LNHDA and SQIVND (reference sequence). CDR3 nucleotide sequence: TGTGCCAGTAGTGCCCGGGACACCTATAATTCACCCCTCCACTTT. Translation gives CASSARDTYNSPLHF. Full variable domain (missing parts from reference TRBV19 and TRBJ1-6): DGGITQSPKYLFRKEGQNVTLSCEQNLNHDAMYWYRQDPGQGLRLIYYSQIVNDFQKGDIAEGYSVSREKKESFPLTVTSAQKNPTAFYLCASSARDTYNSPLHFGNGTRLTVT.

The V gene is TRBV30, the J gene TRBJ1-4, with no clear D. The CDR3 length is 13 residues. V was shortened by 3 bases and J by 7 bases, with 12 bases between the two germline ends. Germline lookup yields CDR1 GTSNPN and CDR2 SVGIG (reference sequence). The CDR3 is CAWRSPGGEKLFF. Written as DNA, the CDR3 is TGTGCCTGGAGGTCCCCCGGAGGTGAAAAACTGTTTTTT.